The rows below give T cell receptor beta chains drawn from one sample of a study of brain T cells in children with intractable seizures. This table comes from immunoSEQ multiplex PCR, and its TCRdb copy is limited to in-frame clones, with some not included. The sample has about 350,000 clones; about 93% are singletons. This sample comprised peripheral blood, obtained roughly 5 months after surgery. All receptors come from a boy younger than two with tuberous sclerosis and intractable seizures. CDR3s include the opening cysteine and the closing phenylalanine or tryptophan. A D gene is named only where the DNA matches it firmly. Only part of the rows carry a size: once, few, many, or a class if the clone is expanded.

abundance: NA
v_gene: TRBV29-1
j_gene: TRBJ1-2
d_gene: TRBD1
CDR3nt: TGCAGCGTCCACTCCCCAGGGGGGGGCTACACCTTC
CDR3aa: CSVHSPGGGYTF

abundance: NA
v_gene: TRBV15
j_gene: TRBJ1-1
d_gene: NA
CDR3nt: TGTGCCACCAGCAGAGATAGAACCCCGGGCACTGAAGCTTTCTTT
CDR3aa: CATSRDRTPGTEAFF

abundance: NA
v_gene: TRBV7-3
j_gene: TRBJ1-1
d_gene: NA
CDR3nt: TGTGCCAGCAGCTCCAGGACCAGGGCAACTGAAGCTTTCTTT
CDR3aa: CASSSRTRATEAFF

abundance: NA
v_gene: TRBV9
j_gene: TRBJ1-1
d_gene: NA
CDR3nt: TGTGCCAGCAGCGCGGGACGGAGTATCATGAACACTGAAGCTTTCTTT
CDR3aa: CASSAGRSIMNTEAFF

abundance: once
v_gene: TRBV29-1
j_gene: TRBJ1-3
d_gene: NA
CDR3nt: TGCAGCGTTGAAGATCTGGGTAGGGTCTCTGGAAACACCATATATTTT
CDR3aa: CSVEDLGRVSGNTIYF

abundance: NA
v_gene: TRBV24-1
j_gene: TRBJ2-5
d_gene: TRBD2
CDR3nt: TGTGCCACCAGTGATTTCGCGGGAGTCCGAGAGACCCAGTACTTC
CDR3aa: CATSDFAGVRETQYF

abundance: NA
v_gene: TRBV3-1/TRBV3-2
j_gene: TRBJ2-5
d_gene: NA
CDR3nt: TGTGCCAGCAGCCAAGACTTAGAGGGGGGCCCAGAGACCCAGTACTTC
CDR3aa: CASSQDLEGGPETQYF

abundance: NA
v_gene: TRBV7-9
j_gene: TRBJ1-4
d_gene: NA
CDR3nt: TGTGCCAGCAGCTTAGAGATAGCGAATGAAAAACTGTTTTTT
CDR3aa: CASSLEIANEKLFF

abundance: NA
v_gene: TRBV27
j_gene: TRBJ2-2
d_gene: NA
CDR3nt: TGTGCCAGCAGTATGGTGGCCGGGGAGCTGTTTTTT
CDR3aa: CASSMVAGELFF

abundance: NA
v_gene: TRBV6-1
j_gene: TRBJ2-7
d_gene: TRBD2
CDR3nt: TGTGCCAGCAGTGAATATCCGCGAGGGCTAGCGGCTTACGAGCAGTACTTC
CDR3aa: CASSEYPRGLAAYEQYF

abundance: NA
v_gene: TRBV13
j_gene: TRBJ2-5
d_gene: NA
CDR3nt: TGTGCCAGCAGTCGAAGGTTGGTCTTCCAAGAGACCCAGTACTTC
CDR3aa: CASSRRLVFQETQYF

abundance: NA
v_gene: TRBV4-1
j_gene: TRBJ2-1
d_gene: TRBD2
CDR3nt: TGCGCCAGCAGCCAAGGAGTAGGAGCGGGAGAGTCATACAATGAGCAGTTCTTC
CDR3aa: CASSQGVGAGESYNEQFF

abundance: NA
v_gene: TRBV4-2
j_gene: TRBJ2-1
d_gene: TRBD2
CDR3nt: TGTGCCAGCAGCCAAGATAGCGGGGGGCTCGGCAATGAGCAGTTCTTC
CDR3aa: CASSQDSGGLGNEQFF

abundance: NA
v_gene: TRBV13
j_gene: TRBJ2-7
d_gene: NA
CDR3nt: TGTGCCAGCAGCTTAGAACGGGGCGAGCAGTACTTC
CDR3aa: CASSLERGEQYF

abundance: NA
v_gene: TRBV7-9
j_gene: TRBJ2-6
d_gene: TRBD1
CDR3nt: TGTGCCAGCAGCTTGGGACAGGGGTATTCTGGGGCCAACGTCCTGACTTTC
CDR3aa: CASSLGQGYSGANVLTF

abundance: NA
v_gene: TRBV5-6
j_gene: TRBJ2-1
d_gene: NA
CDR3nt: TGTGCCAGCAGCCTCCCCGGGTGGGCACTGGGGAATGAGCAGTTCTTC
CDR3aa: CASSLPGWALGNEQFF

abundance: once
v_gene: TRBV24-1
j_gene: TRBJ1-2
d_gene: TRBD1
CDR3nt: TGTGCCACCAGTGACTACCCAAACAGGGGTCTGGGCTATGGCTACACCTTC
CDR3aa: CATSDYPNRGLGYGYTF

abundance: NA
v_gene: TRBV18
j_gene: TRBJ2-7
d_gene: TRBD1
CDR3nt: TGTGCCAGCTCACCCATTTTTGGGTCCGGGACAGGGTATTACGAGCAGTACTTC
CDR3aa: CASSPIFGSGTGYYEQYF

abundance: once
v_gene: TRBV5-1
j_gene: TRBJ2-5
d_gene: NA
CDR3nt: TGCGCCAGCAGGCCTGTCTTTGAGATATTGCAGCAAGAGACCCAGTACTTC
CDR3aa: CASRPVFEILQQETQYF

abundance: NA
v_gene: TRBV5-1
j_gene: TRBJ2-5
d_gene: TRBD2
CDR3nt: TGCGCCAGCAGCTTGATCCCTAGCGGGGGGCCCTGGAAGACCCAGTACTTC
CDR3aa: CASSLIPSGGPWKTQYF

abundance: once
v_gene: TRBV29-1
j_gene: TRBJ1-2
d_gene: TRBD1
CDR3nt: TGCAGCGTTGTGGTCAGACAGGGGGATGGCTACACCTTC
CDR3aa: CSVVVRQGDGYTF

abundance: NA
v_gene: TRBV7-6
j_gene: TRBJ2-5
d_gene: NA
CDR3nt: TGTGCCAGCAGCTTAGCCGAGACAGGTCCAAGGGAGACCCAGTACTTC
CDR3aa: CASSLAETGPRETQYF

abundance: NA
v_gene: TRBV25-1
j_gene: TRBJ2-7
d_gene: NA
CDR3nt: TGTGCCAGCAGTGAATATAGGGCTAGTGGCTACGAGCAGTACTTC
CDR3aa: CASSEYRASGYEQYF

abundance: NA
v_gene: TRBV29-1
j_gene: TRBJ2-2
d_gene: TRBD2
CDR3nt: TGCAGCGTTGAAGACCCCAGCGGGGGGTCCGGCGGGGAGCTGTTTTTT
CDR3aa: CSVEDPSGGSGGELFF

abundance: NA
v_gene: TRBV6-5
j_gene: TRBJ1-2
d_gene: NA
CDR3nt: TGTGCCAGCAGTAACCCTGGTGTTCAGTATGGCTACACCTTC
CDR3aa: CASSNPGVQYGYTF

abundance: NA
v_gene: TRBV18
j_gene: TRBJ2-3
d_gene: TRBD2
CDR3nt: TGTGCCAGCTCAACTGCCTTCGGGACTAGCGGGGGGGCTCGATTGTTCACAGATACGCAGTATTTT
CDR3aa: CASSTAFGTSGGARLFTDTQYF

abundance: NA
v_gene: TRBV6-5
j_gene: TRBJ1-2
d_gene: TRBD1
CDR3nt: TGTGCCAGCAGTTTTCGAAGGACAGGGGCCTATGGCTACACCTTC
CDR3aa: CASSFRRTGAYGYTF

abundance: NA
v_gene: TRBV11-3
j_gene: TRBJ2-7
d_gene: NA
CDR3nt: TGTGCCAGCAGCTTAGGAGTAGCCTACGAGCAGTACTTC
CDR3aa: CASSLGVAYEQYF

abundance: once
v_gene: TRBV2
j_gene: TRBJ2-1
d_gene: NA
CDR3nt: TGTGCCAGCGAGGGACTCGACGATGAGCAGTTCTTC
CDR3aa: CASEGLDDEQFF

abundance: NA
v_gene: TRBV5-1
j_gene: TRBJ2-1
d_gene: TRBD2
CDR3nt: TGCGCCAGCAGCTTGGGGACTAGCGGGAACAATGAGCAGTTCTTC
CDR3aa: CASSLGTSGNNEQFF

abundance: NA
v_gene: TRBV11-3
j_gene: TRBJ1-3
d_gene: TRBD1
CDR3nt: TGTGCCAGCAGCCCAGGGACAGCTGAAAACACCATATATTTT
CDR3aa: CASSPGTAENTIYF

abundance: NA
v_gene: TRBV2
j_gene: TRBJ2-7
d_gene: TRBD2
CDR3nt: TGTGCCAGCAGTGTCCCTCTAGCGGGGTACGAGCAGTACTTC
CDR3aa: CASSVPLAGYEQYF

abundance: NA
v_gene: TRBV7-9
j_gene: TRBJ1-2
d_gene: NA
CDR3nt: TGTGCCAGCAGCTCAGGGATGGCCCTAAACTATGGCTACACCTTC
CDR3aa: CASSSGMALNYGYTF

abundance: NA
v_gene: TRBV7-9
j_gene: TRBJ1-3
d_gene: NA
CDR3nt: TGTGCCAGCAGCTCGGATTCTTCTTTATATTTT
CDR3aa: CASSSDSSLYF

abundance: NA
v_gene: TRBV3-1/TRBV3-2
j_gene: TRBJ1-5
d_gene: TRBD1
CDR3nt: TGTGCCAGCAGCCAAGGCCCGGACAGGGTATCGCCCCAGCATTTT
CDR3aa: CASSQGPDRVSPQHF

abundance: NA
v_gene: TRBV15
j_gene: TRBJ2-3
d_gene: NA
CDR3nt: TGTGCCACCAGCAGTATCCCTGTTAAACTAGCCTCCACAGATACGCAGTATTTT
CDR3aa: CATSSIPVKLASTDTQYF

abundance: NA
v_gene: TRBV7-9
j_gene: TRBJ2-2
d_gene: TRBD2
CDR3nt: TGTGCCAGCAGCCCCCGACTAGCGGGAAACACCGGGGAGCTGTTTTTT
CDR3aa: CASSPRLAGNTGELFF

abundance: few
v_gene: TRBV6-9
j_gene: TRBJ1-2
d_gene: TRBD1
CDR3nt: TGTGCCAGCAGTTTCCGGGACAGGACGCGCTTAGGCTATGGCTACACCTTC
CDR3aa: CASSFRDRTRLGYGYTF

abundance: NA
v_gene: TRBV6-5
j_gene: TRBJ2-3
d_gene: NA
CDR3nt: TGTGCCAGCAGTCTAGCAGATACGCAGTATTTT
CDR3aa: CASSLADTQYF

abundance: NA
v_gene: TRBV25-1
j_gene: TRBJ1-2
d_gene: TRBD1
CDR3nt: TGTGCCAGCAGTGGAAGGACAGGGGAAATAGATGGCTACACCTTC
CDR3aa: CASSGRTGEIDGYTF

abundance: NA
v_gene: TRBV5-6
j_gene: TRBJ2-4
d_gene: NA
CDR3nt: TGTGCCAGCAGCTTGGGGAGGCTAGCCAAAAACATTCAGTACTTC
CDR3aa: CASSLGRLAKNIQYF